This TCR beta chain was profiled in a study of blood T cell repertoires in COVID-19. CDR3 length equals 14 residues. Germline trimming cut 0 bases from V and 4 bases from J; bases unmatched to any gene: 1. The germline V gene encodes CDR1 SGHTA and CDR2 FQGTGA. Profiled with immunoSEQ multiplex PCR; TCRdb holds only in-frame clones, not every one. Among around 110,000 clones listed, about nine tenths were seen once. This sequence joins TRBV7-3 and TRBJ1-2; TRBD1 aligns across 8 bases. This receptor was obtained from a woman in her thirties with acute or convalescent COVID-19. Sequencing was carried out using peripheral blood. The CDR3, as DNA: TGTGCCAGCAGCTTAACCGGACAGGGCTATGGCTACACCTTC. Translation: CASSLTGQGYGYTF.